Listed below are T cell receptor beta chains from one sample, sequenced in a study of blood T cell repertoires in COVID-19. Sequencing was performed with immunoSEQ multiplex PCR; in TCRdb, only in-frame clones are kept and a portion is missing. The profile shows some 98,000 clones, approximately 84% of them singletons. Input material: peripheral blood. Receptor source: a man between 65 and 85 years old with acute or convalescent COVID-19. Each CDR3 is given with its conserved first and last residue. The order of the fields is V gene, J gene, D gene, clone size, CDR3 DNA, CDR3 protein. A D gene is named only where the DNA matches it firmly. Only part of the rows carry a size: once, few, many, or a class if the clone is expanded.

V: TRBV2; J: TRBJ2-7; D: TRBD2; size: -; DNA: TGTGCCAGCAGACTAGCGGGGTCCTACGAGCAGTACTTC; CDR3: CASRLAGSYEQYF
V: TRBV6-2/TRBV6-3; J: TRBJ1-2; D: TRBD1; size: few; DNA: TGTGCCAGCAGTTACTCGTCAGGGGGGTCTGGCTACACCTTC; CDR3: CASSYSSGGSGYTF
V: TRBV7-6; J: TRBJ2-1; D: TRBD1; size: -; DNA: TGTGCCACCCGAGCTCAGGGGGCAACCTCTAACAATGAGCAGTTCTTC; CDR3: CATRAQGATSNNEQFF
V: TRBV7-8; J: TRBJ1-5; D: -; size: once; DNA: TGTGCCAGCAGCTTAGCGTACAGAAATCAGCCCCAGCATTTT; CDR3: CASSLAYRNQPQHF
V: TRBV5-8; J: TRBJ1-2; D: TRBD1; size: -; DNA: TGTGCCAGCAGCTTGTTTGTTCCAGGGGGCTATGGCTACACCTTC; CDR3: CASSLFVPGGYGYTF
V: TRBV30; J: TRBJ1-2; D: -; size: -; DNA: TGTGCCTGGAGTGTTATGGGGCGTAATGGCTACACCTTC; CDR3: CAWSVMGRNGYTF
V: TRBV2; J: TRBJ1-5; D: -; size: -; DNA: TGTGCCAGCAGGGCAGAGGGCAATCAGCCCCAGCATTTT; CDR3: CASRAEGNQPQHF
V: TRBV19; J: TRBJ2-1; D: -; size: -; DNA: TGTGCCAGTAAAGCGACCCCCCGGCGGGAGCAGTTCTTC; CDR3: CASKATPRREQFF
V: TRBV5-1; J: TRBJ2-5; D: TRBD1; size: -; DNA: TGCGCCAGCGGACCGGGACAGCAAGAGACCCAGTACTTC; CDR3: CASGPGQQETQYF
V: TRBV7-9; J: TRBJ1-6; D: TRBD1; size: once; DNA: TGTGCCAGCAGCCTTACAGGGGAACGCTCACCCCTCCACTTT; CDR3: CASSLTGERSPLHF
V: TRBV7-3; J: TRBJ1-1; D: -; size: -; DNA: TGTGCCAGCAGCACTCAGGGGAACACTGAAGCTTTCTTT; CDR3: CASSTQGNTEAFF
V: TRBV28; J: TRBJ2-7; D: TRBD1; size: -; DNA: TGTGCCACCCTGGGAGCAGGGGGTCCATACGAGCAGTACTTC; CDR3: CATLGAGGPYEQYF
V: TRBV7-9; J: TRBJ1-5; D: -; size: -; DNA: TGTGCCAGCAGCCCCCCCGGAGGTTCCAACGAGCATTTT; CDR3: CASSPPGGSNEHF
V: TRBV7-8; J: TRBJ1-4; D: -; size: -; DNA: TGTGCCAGCAGCCTACTGGACAGTGCAACTAATGAAAAACTGTTTTTT; CDR3: CASSLLDSATNEKLFF
V: TRBV23-1; J: TRBJ2-5; D: -; size: -; DNA: TGCGCCAGCAGTCAATCATGTGAGGCAGTATTCGGGGTAGAGACCCAGTACTTC; CDR3: CASSQSCEAVFGVETQYF
V: TRBV18; J: TRBJ1-4; D: -; size: -; DNA: TGTGCCAGCTCACCACCGCAGGGAAAACTGTTTTTT; CDR3: CASSPPQGKLFF
V: TRBV6-4; J: TRBJ1-5; D: -; size: once; DNA: TGTGCCAGCAGTGGGGAGGGAGGCCAGCCCCAGCATTTT; CDR3: CASSGEGGQPQHF
V: TRBV7-8; J: TRBJ2-2; D: TRBD2; size: -; DNA: TGTGCCAGCAGCTTAGGCGGGAGGGGGTCCGGGGAGCTGTTTTTT; CDR3: CASSLGGRGSGELFF
V: TRBV14; J: TRBJ2-3; D: -; size: -; DNA: TGTGCCAGCAGCCAAGATTCCAACCCGGGAACAGATACGCAGTATTTT; CDR3: CASSQDSNPGTDTQYF
V: TRBV5-1; J: TRBJ1-1; D: TRBD1; size: -; DNA: TGCGCCAGCAGCCAACAGGGGCTGACCTCTTTCAGTACGAACACTGAAGCTTTCTTT; CDR3: CASSQQGLTSFSTNTEAFF
V: TRBV27; J: TRBJ1-6; D: TRBD1; size: once; DNA: TGTGCCAGCAGGGACCTCAGGGGGTATTCACCCCTCCACTTT; CDR3: CASRDLRGYSPLHF
V: TRBV15; J: TRBJ2-1; D: TRBD2; size: few; DNA: TGTGCCACCAGCGGTTCAAACTCCGGGACTAGCGGGATCCGCTCCTACAATGAGCAGTTCTTC; CDR3: CATSGSNSGTSGIRSYNEQFF
V: TRBV5-6; J: TRBJ1-1; D: TRBD1; size: -; DNA: TGTGCCAGCAGCCAGGGACAGGGATCGGTGAACACTGAAGCTTTCTTT; CDR3: CASSQGQGSVNTEAFF
V: TRBV21-1; J: TRBJ1-5; D: -; size: -; DNA: TGTGCCAGCAGCCCCCGTTTCAGGGGGCCCAATCAGCCCCAGCATTTT; CDR3: CASSPRFRGPNQPQHF
V: TRBV28; J: TRBJ1-1; D: -; size: -; DNA: TGTGCCAGCAGTGCTTCAGGGTTCGTTAGCACTGAAGCTTTCTTT; CDR3: CASSASGFVSTEAFF
V: TRBV19; J: TRBJ2-1; D: TRBD2; size: -; DNA: TGTGCCAGTAGCTCGATCTCCGGACTAGCGGGGGAATTCTCCTACAATGAGCAGTTCTTC; CDR3: CASSSISGLAGEFSYNEQFF
V: TRBV10-1; J: TRBJ2-2; D: TRBD2; size: -; DNA: TGCGCCAGCAGTACGGGAGGGACCGGGGAGCTGTTTTTT; CDR3: CASSTGGTGELFF
V: TRBV5-4; J: TRBJ2-1; D: TRBD2; size: -; DNA: TGTGCCAGCACCCCAAGTCTGGGGACTAGCCGTGATGAGCAGTTCTTC; CDR3: CASTPSLGTSRDEQFF
V: TRBV7-2; J: TRBJ2-5; D: -; size: -; DNA: TGTGCCAGCAGCTCGATGACAGAAGAGACCCAGTACTTC; CDR3: CASSSMTEETQYF
V: TRBV7-2; J: TRBJ2-1; D: -; size: -; DNA: TGTGCCAGCACCCAATATCTGGCCAATGAGCAGTTCTTC; CDR3: CASTQYLANEQFF
V: TRBV5-1; J: TRBJ1-5; D: -; size: -; DNA: TGCGCCAGCAGTCCACAGGGAAATCAGCCCCAGCATTTT; CDR3: CASSPQGNQPQHF
V: TRBV5-1; J: TRBJ2-5; D: TRBD2; size: few; DNA: TGCGCCAGCAGCCCCCCACTAGCGAGCGGTGAGACCCAGTACTTC; CDR3: CASSPPLASGETQYF
V: TRBV28; J: TRBJ2-5; D: -; size: -; DNA: TGTGCCAGCAGTGGGGCCTTGAGGGAGACCCAGTACTTC; CDR3: CASSGALRETQYF
V: TRBV6-6; J: TRBJ1-3; D: TRBD1; size: -; DNA: TGTGCCAGCATCGATAACAGGGGAGGTGGAAACACCATATATTTT; CDR3: CASIDNRGGGNTIYF
V: TRBV7-7; J: TRBJ2-3; D: TRBD1; size: -; DNA: TGTGCTAGCAGCTTACTACAGGGGACAGATACGCAGTATTTT; CDR3: CASSLLQGTDTQYF
V: TRBV28; J: TRBJ1-4; D: -; size: -; DNA: TGTGCCAGCGAAACCCACCGAACAGCCTTTAATGAAAAACTGTTTTTT; CDR3: CASETHRTAFNEKLFF
V: TRBV21-1; J: TRBJ2-1; D: -; size: once; DNA: TGTGCCAGCAGCAAAGACCGGGGACAGTACTCCTACAATGAGCAGTTCTTC; CDR3: CASSKDRGQYSYNEQFF
V: TRBV29-1; J: TRBJ2-7; D: TRBD2; size: -; DNA: TGCAGCGTTGAGAACCGGACTAGCTACGAGCAGTACTTC; CDR3: CSVENRTSYEQYF
V: TRBV2; J: TRBJ1-3; D: -; size: -; DNA: TGTGCCAGCAGTGGACAGCCCTCTGGAAACACCATATATTTT; CDR3: CASSGQPSGNTIYF
V: TRBV2; J: TRBJ2-5; D: TRBD1; size: -; DNA: TGTGCCAGCAGCCCCGGGACAGGGGAGACCCAGTACTTC; CDR3: CASSPGTGETQYF
V: TRBV10-3; J: TRBJ1-6; D: -; size: once; DNA: TGTGCCATCAGCTCCCGGTCACAGGGAGATTCACCCCTCCACTTT; CDR3: CAISSRSQGDSPLHF
V: TRBV30; J: TRBJ1-6; D: -; size: once; DNA: TGTGCCTGGAGTGTCTCGCAGGGATATCGCTCACCCCTCCACTTT; CDR3: CAWSVSQGYRSPLHF
V: TRBV3-1/TRBV3-2; J: TRBJ2-1; D: TRBD2; size: -; DNA: TGTGCCAGCAGGGACACGGCTAGCGGGGTGGAGTTCTTC; CDR3: CASRDTASGVEFF
V: TRBV24-1; J: TRBJ2-3; D: TRBD2; size: once; DNA: TGTGCCACCAGTGACCCCCCACTAGCGGGAGATCACGATACGCAGTATTTT; CDR3: CATSDPPLAGDHDTQYF
V: TRBV5-5; J: TRBJ1-2; D: -; size: -; DNA: TGTGCCAGCAGCTTGGCCGCGCCAATCGATGGCTACACCTTC; CDR3: CASSLAAPIDGYTF
V: TRBV29-1; J: TRBJ1-3; D: -; size: -; DNA: TGCAGCGTTGAAGTCCCCTTCGGAAACACCATATATTTT; CDR3: CSVEVPFGNTIYF
V: TRBV7-2; J: TRBJ2-5; D: TRBD2; size: -; DNA: TGTGCCAGCAGCCCAAACCCCCTAGCGGAAGAGACCCAGTACTTC; CDR3: CASSPNPLAEETQYF
V: TRBV7-3; J: TRBJ2-3; D: TRBD2; size: -; DNA: TGTGCCAGCAGCCGAGACGGGAGGAGAAATACGCAGTATTTT; CDR3: CASSRDGRRNTQYF
V: TRBV18; J: TRBJ1-1; D: TRBD1; size: -; DNA: TGTGCCAGCTCACCGTCGGGACAGGGCTTGAACACTGAAGCTTTCTTT; CDR3: CASSPSGQGLNTEAFF